This T cell receptor beta chain was identified in a study of shared clonotypes between healthy human individuals. At the level of the study: Each donor had three CD4 naive, three CD4 memory, two CD8 naive and one CD8 memory plate.

This clone was seen a single time. Antigen unknown. Notes on the study in general: Among the subsets, naive ones generally showed larger estimated richness than memory ones.

In the CD4+ fraction, cells were divided into CD45RA+ naive and CD45RA-negative memory subsets. V gave up 4 bases and J gave up 0 bases, with 17 bases separating them. The germline gives CDR1 SGHNT, CDR2 YYREEE (reference sequence). The CDR3 extends over 18 amino acids. Deep was the level used in running the assay. Profiling relied on immunoSEQ multiplex PCR, and the TCRdb table lists in-frame clones only, not all of them. The data show roughly 2.5 million clones, with more than 90% seen just once and roughly 0.15% held by the top ten. The chain carries TRBV5-4 and TRBJ2-6; D may match TRBD1 or TRBD2 (5 bases each). The sequence was obtained from a man between 18 and 35 years old in good health. Sequencing was performed on naive CD4+ T cells sorted from blood. The subset is: CD45RA+ positively selected. The CDR3 loop is CASSRRDRQTSGANVLTF. The CDR3 DNA follows: TGTGCCAGCAGCCGCCGGGACCGACAAACCTCTGGGGCCAACGTCCTGACTTTC.